The clone carrying this T cell receptor (beta chain) has only a few counts. The antigen remains undetermined. The germline CDR1 and CDR2 sequences are SGHDN and FVKESK. CDR3 length: 12 residues. V lost 3 bases and J lost 5, with 6 bases in between. This specimen belongs to a study of response to subunit inactivated influenza vaccine. Regarding the study as a whole: Only a handful of new T cells, the authors suggested, are recruited with each seasonal influenza vaccination.

TCRdb re-called the RT-PCR reads through MiXCR, storing one row per CDR3 protein. Here the sample spans roughly 700,000 distinct CDR3 sequences, approximately 14% being singletons. The sequence derives from a man in his fifties or sixties who received an inactivated influenza vaccine. The chain is built from TRBV14 and TRBJ2-3; D is uncertain. The specimen comprised PBMCs from blood, sampled about 12 days after vaccination. CDR3 region: CASSHVIDTQYF. As DNA, the CDR3 is TGTGCCAGCAGCCATGTGATAGATACGCAGTATTTT.